This paragraph reports one TCR beta chain. Its specificity is unknown. This specimen belongs to a study of Tregs in tolerant kidney transplant recipients. General study findings and limits: Findings come from small patient numbers and require larger validation.

The CDR3 is made up of 16 amino acids. CDR1 and CDR2 (germline): LGHNA, YSLEER. V shed 0 bases and J shed 6 bases, with 14 bases lying between them. Libraries were prepared by immunoSEQ multiplex PCR; TCRdb keeps only in-frame clonotypes and omits some of them. The table records 60,000 to 65,000 clones, roughly 98% of them present only once. Unstimulated Tregs (CD4+CD25+CD127-) and CD4+CD25- non-Tregs were sorted from PBMCs. An overnight rest at 37°C with around 210 IU/ml IL-2 preceded regulatory T cell sorting from thawed PBMCs. The genes are TRBV4-3 and TRBJ2-2; weak D call: TRBD1 (6 bases). The sequence derives from a human donor who received a combined kidney and bone marrow transplant. The material sequenced was Tregs from blood, taken before the transplant. The CDR3 bases are TGCGCCAGCAGCCAAGATTTTTCGCAGGGGCCCGGGGAGCTGTTTTTT. Encoded protein: CASSQDFSQGPGELFF.